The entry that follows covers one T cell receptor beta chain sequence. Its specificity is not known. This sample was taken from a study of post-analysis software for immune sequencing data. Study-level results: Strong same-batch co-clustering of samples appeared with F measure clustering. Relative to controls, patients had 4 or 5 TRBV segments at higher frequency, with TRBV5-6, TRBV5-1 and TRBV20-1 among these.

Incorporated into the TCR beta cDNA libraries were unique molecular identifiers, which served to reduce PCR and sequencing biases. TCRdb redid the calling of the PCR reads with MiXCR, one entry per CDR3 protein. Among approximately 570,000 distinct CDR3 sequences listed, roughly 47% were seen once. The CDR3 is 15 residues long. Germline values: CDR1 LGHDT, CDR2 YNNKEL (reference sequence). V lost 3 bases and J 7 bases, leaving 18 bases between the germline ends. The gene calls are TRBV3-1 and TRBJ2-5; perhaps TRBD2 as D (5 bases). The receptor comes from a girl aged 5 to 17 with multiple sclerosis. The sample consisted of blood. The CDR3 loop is CASSQDGGGTGTQYF. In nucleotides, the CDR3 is TGTGCCAGCAGCCAGGATGGAGGCGGAACGGGGACCCAGTACTTC.